This T cell receptor beta chain is from a study of technical replicates of blood from several donors. Produced via immunoSEQ multiplex PCR; TCRdb's table is partial and in-frame only. The sample records fewer than 75,000 clones, more than 75% being singletons. J lost 1 base, V lost 5 bases, and 4 bases had no gene match. CDR3 size: 14 residues. Germline loops: CDR1 KGHSH, CDR2 LQKENI. Sequences were obtained from PBMCs. The TCR originated in a human donor in good health. Some clones in this sample may be carry-over from other donors' samples. The chain carries TRBV18 and TRBJ1-1; TRBD1 agrees at 7 bases. The CDR3 is CASSGRDRNTEAFF. Written as DNA, the CDR3 is TGTGCCAGCTCAGGAAGGGACAGGAACACTGAAGCTTTCTTT.